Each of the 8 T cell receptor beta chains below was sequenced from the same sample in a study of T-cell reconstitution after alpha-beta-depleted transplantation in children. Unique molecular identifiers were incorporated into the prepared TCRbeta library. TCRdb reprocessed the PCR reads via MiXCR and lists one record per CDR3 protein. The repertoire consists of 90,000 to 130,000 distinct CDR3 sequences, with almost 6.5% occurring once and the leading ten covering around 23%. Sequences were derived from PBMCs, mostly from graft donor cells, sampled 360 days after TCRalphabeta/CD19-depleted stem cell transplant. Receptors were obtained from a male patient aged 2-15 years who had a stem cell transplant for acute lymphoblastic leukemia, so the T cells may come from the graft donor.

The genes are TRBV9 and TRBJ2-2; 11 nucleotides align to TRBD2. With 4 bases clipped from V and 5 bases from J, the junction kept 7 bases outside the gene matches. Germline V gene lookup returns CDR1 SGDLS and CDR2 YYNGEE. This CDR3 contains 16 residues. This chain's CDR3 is CASSSTSGRKTGELFF. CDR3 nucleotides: TGTGCCAGCAGCTCCACTAGCGGGAGAAAGACCGGGGAGCTGTTTTTT.

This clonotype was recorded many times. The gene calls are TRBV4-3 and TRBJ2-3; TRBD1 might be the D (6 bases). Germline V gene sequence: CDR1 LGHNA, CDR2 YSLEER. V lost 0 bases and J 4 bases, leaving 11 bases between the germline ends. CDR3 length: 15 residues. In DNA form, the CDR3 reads TGCGCCAGCAGCCAAGATGTGGGGGCGTCAGATACGCAGTATTTT. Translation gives CASSQDVGASDTQYF.

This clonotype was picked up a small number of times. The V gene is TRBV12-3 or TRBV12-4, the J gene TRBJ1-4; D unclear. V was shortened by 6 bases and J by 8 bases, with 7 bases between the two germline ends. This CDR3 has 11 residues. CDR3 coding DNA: TGTGCCAGCAGCTCTTGGGAAAAACTGTTTTTT. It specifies CASSSWEKLFF.

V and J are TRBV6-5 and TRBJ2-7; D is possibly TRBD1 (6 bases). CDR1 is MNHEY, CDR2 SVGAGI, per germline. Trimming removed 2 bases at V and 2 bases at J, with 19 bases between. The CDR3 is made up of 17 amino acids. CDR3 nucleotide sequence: TGTGCCAGCAGTTACCGCCCCCGGGACAACTTAGCCTACGAGCAGTACTTC. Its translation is CASSYRPRDNLAYEQYF.

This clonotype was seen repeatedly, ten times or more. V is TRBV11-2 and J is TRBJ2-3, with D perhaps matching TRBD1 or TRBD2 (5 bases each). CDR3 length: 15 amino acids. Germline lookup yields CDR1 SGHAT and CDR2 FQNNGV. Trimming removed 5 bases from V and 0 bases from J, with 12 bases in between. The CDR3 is CASSPRGRSTDTQYF. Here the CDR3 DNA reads TGTGCCAGCAGCCCGAGGGGCCGAAGCACAGATACGCAGTATTTT. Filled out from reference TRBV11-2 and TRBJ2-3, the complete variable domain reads EAGVAQSPRYKIIEKRQSVAFWCNPISGHATLYWYQQILGQGPKLLIQFQNNGVVDDSQLPKDRFSAERLKGVDSTLKIQPAKLEDSAVYLCASSPRGRSTDTQYFGPGTRLTVL.

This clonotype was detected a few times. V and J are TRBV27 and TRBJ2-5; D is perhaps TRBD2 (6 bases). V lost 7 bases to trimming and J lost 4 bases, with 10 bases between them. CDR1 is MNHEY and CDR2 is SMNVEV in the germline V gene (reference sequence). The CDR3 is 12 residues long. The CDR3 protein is CASTGVGETQYF. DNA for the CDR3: TGTGCCAGCACGGGGGTGGGAGAGACCCAGTACTTC.

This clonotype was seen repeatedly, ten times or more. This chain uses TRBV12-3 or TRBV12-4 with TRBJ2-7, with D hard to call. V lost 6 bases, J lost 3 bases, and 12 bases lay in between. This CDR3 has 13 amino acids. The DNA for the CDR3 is TGTGCCAGCAGCCCCGAGCCCTTCTACGAGCAGTACTTC. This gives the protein CASSPEPFYEQYF.

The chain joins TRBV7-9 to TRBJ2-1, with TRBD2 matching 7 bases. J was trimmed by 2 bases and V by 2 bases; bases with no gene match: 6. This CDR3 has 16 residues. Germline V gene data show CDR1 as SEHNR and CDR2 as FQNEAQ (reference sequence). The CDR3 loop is CASSLIYAGAYNEQFF. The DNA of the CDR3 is TGTGCCAGCAGCTTAATATACGCGGGAGCCTACAATGAGCAGTTCTTC.